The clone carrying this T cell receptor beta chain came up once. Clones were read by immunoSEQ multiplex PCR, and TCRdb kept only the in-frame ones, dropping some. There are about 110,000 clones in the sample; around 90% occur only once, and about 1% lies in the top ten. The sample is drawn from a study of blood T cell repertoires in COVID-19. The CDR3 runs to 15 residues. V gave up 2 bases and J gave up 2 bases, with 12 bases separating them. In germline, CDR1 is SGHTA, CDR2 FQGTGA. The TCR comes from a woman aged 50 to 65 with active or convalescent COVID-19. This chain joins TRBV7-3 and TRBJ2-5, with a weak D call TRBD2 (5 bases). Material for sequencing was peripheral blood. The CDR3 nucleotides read TGTGCCAGCAGCTTATACGGGATACAACAAGAGACCCAGTACTTC. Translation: CASSLYGIQQETQYF.